These 10 T cell receptor beta chains share one sample of origin, sequenced in a study of T-cell memory formation after mild COVID-19. A single record per CDR3 protein comes from TCRdb applying MiXCR to the 5' RACE reads. The table has approximately 440,000 distinct CDR3 sequences, around 20% seen once. Specimen: PBMCs or a T cell subset sorted from them (not recorded which). These receptors originate from an adult woman who had mild COVID-19 (a few samples of this study predate the infection). Cell type and time point are not known.

V is TRBV2 and J is TRBJ2-7; TRBD1 is a possible D gene (5 bases). The CDR3 covers 14 residues. Germline CDR1 reads SNHLY; CDR2 reads FYNNEI. V gave up 1 base and J gave up 0 bases, with 7 bases separating them. CDR3 DNA sequence: TGTGCCAGCAGTGAAGGGACATTCTCCTACGAGCAGTACTTC. This sequence encodes CASSEGTFSYEQYF.

This clonotype was observed a few times. The chain recombines TRBV12-3 or TRBV12-4 with TRBJ2-1, with TRBD1 matching over 7 bases. Trimming at V came to 5 bases and at J to 6 bases, leaving 4 bases not matched to a gene. CDR3 length: 13 residues. CDR3 sequence reads: CASSENRGNEQFF. CDR3 coding DNA: TGTGCCAGCAGTGAAAACAGGGGCAATGAGCAGTTCTTC.

The J gene is TRBJ1-1, the V gene TRBV6-1; D possibly corresponds to TRBD1 (5 bases). CDR1 is MNHNS and CDR2 is SASEGT in the germline V gene. V was trimmed by 6 bases and J by 6 bases, leaving 17 bases between them. There are 14 residues in the CDR3. The CDR3: CASSRDGWDAEAFF. The DNA for the CDR3 is TGTGCCAGCAGCCGAGATGGATGGGACGCTGAAGCTTTCTTT.

The chain employs TRBV10-3 and TRBJ2-3; 7 bases are a match to TRBD1. The CDR3 covers 13 residues. Trimming removed 8 bases from V and 2 bases from J; junction bases left unmatched: 4. The germline V gene has CDR1 ENHRY and CDR2 SYGVKD. This chain's CDR3 is CAIQGTDTDTQYF. The CDR3 coding sequence is TGTGCCATCCAAGGGACAGACACAGATACGCAGTATTTT.

This CDR3 reads CASSQEGIGTDTQYF. In DNA, the CDR3 is TGTGCCAGCAGCCAAGAAGGCATAGGCACAGATACGCAGTATTTT. The chain combines TRBV4-2 with TRBJ2-3; unclear D gene. V lost 0 bases, J lost 1 base, and 8 bases lay in between. The CDR3 contains 15 residues. Looked up from germline, CDR1 is LGHNA and CDR2 is YNFKEQ.

A few counts support this clonotype. This chain joins TRBV5-6 and TRBJ2-1; TRBD2 is a possible D gene (5 bases). V lost 1 base and J 1 base, leaving 15 bases between the germline ends. Germline CDR1 reads SGHDT; CDR2 reads YYEEEE. The CDR3 contains 17 residues. The DNA of the CDR3 is TGTGCCAGCAGCTTGTATGCGGGTCTAAAGTCCTACAATGAGCAGTTCTTC. As protein: CASSLYAGLKSYNEQFF.

V and J are TRBV5-1 and TRBJ2-1; 14 bases line up with TRBD2. The J segment lost 7 bases and the V segment lost 5 bases, leaving 5 bases of the junction unmatched. From germline, CDR1 is SGHRS and CDR2 YFSETQ. The CDR3 consists of 15 residues. CDR3 bases: TGCGCCAGCAGGCGACTAGCGGGGGGGTTTAATGAGCAGTTCTTC. Protein: CASRRLAGGFNEQFF.

The chain links TRBV19 to TRBJ2-7; D is tentatively TRBD1 or TRBD2 (5 bases each). Germline V gene data show CDR1 as LNHDA and CDR2 as SQIVND (reference sequence). V lost 5 bases to trimming and J lost 2 bases, with 16 bases between them. This CDR3 is built from 15 residues. CDR3 amino acids: CASSDRGPGPYEQYF. CDR3 DNA sequence: TGTGCCAGTAGTGATCGAGGTCCGGGGCCCTACGAGCAGTACTTC.

This clonotype was counted many times. This chain uses TRBV3-1 with TRBJ1-3; no reliable D call. V lost 0 bases and J 1 base, leaving 7 bases between the germline ends. Germline V gene lookup returns CDR1 LGHDT and CDR2 YNNKEL (reference sequence). The CDR3 has 15 amino acids. The CDR3 DNA sequence: TGTGCCAGCAGCCAAGATTGGGATTCTGGAAACACCATATATTTT. Translation gives CASSQDWDSGNTIYF.

This clonotype has a count of ten or more. This chain joins TRBV7-8 and TRBJ2-2, with 7 positions matching TRBD1. After removal of 5 bases from V and 2 bases from J, the junction contained 5 bases not matched to a gene. This CDR3 region has 15 residues. Looked up from germline, CDR1 is SGHVS and CDR2 is FQNEAQ. CDR3 coding DNA: TGTGCCAGCAGCGTTCGGGACAGTAACACCGGGGAGCTGTTTTTT. Translated: CASSVRDSNTGELFF.